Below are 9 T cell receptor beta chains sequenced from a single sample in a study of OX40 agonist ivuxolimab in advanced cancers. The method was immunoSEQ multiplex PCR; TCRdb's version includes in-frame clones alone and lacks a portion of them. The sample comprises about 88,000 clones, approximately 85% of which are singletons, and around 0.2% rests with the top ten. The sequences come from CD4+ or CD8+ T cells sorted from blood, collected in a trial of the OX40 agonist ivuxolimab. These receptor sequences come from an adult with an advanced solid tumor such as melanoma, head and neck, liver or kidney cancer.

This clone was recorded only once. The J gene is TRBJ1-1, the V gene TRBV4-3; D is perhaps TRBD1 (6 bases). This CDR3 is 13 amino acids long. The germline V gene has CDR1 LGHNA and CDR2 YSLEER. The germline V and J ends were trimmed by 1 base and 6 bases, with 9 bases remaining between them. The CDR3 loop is CASSQGDRSEAFF. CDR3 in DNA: TGCGCCAGCAGCCAAGGTGACAGGTCTGAAGCTTTCTTT.

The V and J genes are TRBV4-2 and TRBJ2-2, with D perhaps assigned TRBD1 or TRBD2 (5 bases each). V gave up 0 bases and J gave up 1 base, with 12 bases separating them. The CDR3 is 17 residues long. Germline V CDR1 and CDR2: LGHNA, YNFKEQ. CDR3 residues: CASSQDPRDGNTGELFF. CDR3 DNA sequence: TGTGCCAGCAGCCAAGATCCTAGGGACGGGAACACCGGGGAGCTGTTTTTT.

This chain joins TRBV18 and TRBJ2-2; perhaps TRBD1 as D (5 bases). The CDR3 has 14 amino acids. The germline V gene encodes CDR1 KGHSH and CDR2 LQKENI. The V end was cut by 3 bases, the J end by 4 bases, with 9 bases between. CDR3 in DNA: TGTGCCAGCTCACCTGGACATGTCACCGGGGAGCTGTTTTTT. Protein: CASSPGHVTGELFF.

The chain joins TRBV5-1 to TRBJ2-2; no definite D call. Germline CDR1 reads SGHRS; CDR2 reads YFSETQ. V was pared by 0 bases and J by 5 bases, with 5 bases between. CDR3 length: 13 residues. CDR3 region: CASSLDKTGELFF. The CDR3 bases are TGCGCCAGCAGCTTGGACAAGACCGGGGAGCTGTTTTTT. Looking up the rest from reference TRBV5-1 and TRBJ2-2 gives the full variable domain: KAGVTQTPRYLIKTRGQQVTLSCSPISGHRSVSWYQQTPGQGLQFLFEYFSETQRNKGNFPGRFSGRQFSNSRSEMNVSTLELGDSALYLCASSLDKTGELFFGEGSRLTVL.

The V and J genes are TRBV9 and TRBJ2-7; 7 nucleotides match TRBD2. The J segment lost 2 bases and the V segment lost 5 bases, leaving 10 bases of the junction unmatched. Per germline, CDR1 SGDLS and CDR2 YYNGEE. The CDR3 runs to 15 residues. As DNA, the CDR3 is TGTGCCAGCAGTCCCTCGAGCGGGGCCCCCTACGAGCAGTACTTC. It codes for CASSPSSGAPYEQYF.

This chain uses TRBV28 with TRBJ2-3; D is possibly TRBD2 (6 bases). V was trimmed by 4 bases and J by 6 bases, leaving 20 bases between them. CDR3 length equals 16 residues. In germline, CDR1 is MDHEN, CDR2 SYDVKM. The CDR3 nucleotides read TGTGCCAGCAGTTCCCCGGCGGGGACCGCAGGTGATACGCAGTATTTT. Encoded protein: CASSSPAGTAGDTQYF.

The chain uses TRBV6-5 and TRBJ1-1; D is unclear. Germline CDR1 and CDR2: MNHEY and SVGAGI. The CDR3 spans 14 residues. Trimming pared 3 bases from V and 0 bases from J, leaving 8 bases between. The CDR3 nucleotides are TGTGCCAGCAGTTATTCGGCGGTGAACACTGAAGCTTTCTTT. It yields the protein CASSYSAVNTEAFF.

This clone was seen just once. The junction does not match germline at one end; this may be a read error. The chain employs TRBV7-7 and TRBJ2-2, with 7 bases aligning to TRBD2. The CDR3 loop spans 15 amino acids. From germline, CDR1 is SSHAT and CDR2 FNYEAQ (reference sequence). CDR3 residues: CASSPGTTNTGELFF. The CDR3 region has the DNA TGTGCTAGCAGCCCCGGGACTACGAACACCGGGGAGCTGTTTTTT.

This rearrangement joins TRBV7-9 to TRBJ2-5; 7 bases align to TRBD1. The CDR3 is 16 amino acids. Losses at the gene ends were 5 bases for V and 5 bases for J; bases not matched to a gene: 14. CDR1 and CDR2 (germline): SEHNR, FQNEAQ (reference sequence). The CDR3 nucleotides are TGTGCCAGCAGCCCAGGACAGGCCTCAATGGTGGAGACCCAGTACTTC. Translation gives CASSPGQASMVETQYF. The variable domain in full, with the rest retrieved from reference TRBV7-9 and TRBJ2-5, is DTGVSQNPRHKITKRGQNVTFRCDPISEHNRLYWYRQTLGQGPEFLTYFQNEAQLEKSRLLSDRFSAERPKGSFSTLEIQRTEQGDSAMYLCASSPGQASMVETQYFGPGTRLLVL.